The clone carrying this T cell receptor (beta chain) was observed at least ten times. The germline V gene encodes CDR1 SGHRS and CDR2 YFSETQ. J lost 3 bases, V lost 4 bases, and 9 bases had no gene match. The CDR3 covers 16 residues. Unique molecular identifiers were used to barcode this TCRbeta library. MiXCR, run by TCRdb on the PCR reads, gives a single entry per CDR3 protein. Altogether about 200,000 distinct CDR3 sequences are present, 7.5% to 9.5% being singletons, with the ten largest covering 35%. These data come from a study of T-cell reconstitution after alpha-beta-depleted transplantation in children.

The material sequenced was PBMCs, mostly from graft donor cells, taken 360 days after TCRalphabeta/CD19-depleted stem cell transplant. The receptor was derived from a male patient aged 2-9 years who had a stem cell transplant for acute myeloid leukemia, so the T cells may come from the graft donor. The V and J genes are TRBV5-1 and TRBJ2-5, with 10 bases matching TRBD2. The CDR3 DNA reads TGCGCCAGCAGCCCCGGGACTAGCGCGCTCAAAGAGACCCAGTACTTC. Encoded protein: CASSPGTSALKETQYF.